This T cell receptor beta chain was obtained from a study of T cell changes during pregnancy in multiple sclerosis. V was pared by 6 bases and J by 1 base, with 7 bases between. The germline gives CDR1 ENHRY, CDR2 SYGVKD. The CDR3 has 12 residues. Clones were read by immunoSEQ multiplex PCR, and TCRdb kept only the in-frame ones, dropping some. This table holds around 56,000 clones, 90% to 95% found once. The sequenced sample was CD4+ T cells from peripheral blood mononuclear cells, obtained in the first trimester of pregnancy. The chain couples TRBV10-3 to TRBJ2-7; the D is unclear. This sequence originates from a female donor with multiple sclerosis, enrolled in a pregnancy study. The CDR3 reads CAISTGSYEQYF. The CDR3 nucleotides are TGTGCCATCAGCACGGGTTCCTACGAGCAGTACTTC.